This T cell receptor beta chain was recorded in a study of CXCR3-negative and CXCR3-positive naive CD8 T cells. Findings and limits, study-wide: Surface CD5 looked about the same in the naive subsets, so the authors worked out TCR strength from TRB CDR3 properties. For naive cells, CXCR3-negative and CXCR3-positive subsets had similar TRBV-TRBJ usage; for memory cells, usage differed.

Triplicate sorting captured roughly 300,000 cells each from every CD8+ T cell subset. 5' RACE with UMI labels generated the TRB cDNA libraries. TCRdb reprocessed the 5' RACE reads and stores each CDR3 protein as one record, lacking DNA. In all, the sample yields 28,000 or so distinct CDR3 sequences. Concerning this clonotype itself: Its antigen is unidentified.

Germline assignment: CDR1 MNHEY and CDR2 SMNVEV (reference sequence). The CDR3 sequence is 13 residues long. The sample comprised naive CXCR3- CD8+ T cells from blood. Stated subset: CD45RO-CCR7+CD27+CD95- naive CD8+ T cells lacking CXCR3 (TNR3-). The V call is TRBV27, the J call TRBJ2-7. The source of this sequence is a human donor in good health. Some clones in this sample may be carry-over from other donors' samples. This chain's CDR3 is CASSQRFSYEQYF.